The 25 T cell receptor beta chains listed next were all sequenced from one sample in a study of blood T cell repertoires in COVID-19. The protocol was immunoSEQ multiplex PCR, while the TCRdb copy is restricted to in-frame clones and leaves out a portion. The table has some 250,000 clones, 70% to 85% seen once. Sequencing was done on a sample of peripheral blood. The receptors were gathered from an elderly woman with acute or convalescent COVID-19.

This chain links TRBV5-1 with TRBJ2-1; 15 nucleotides agree with TRBD2. This CDR3 is built from 15 residues. The germline gives CDR1 SGHRS, CDR2 YFSETQ. Trimming removed 2 bases from V and 7 bases from J; junction bases left unmatched: 1. The CDR3 here is CASSFGLAGGNEQFF. CDR3 coding DNA: TGCGCCAGCAGCTTCGGACTAGCGGGGGGGAATGAGCAGTTCTTC.

V gene TRBV6-6 combines with J gene TRBJ1-2; no firm D call. CDR1 MNHNY and CDR2 SVGAGI come from the germline V gene (reference sequence). Trimming left V 2 bases short and J 0 bases short, with 10 bases between. The CDR3 loop spans 15 amino acids. The CDR3, as DNA: TGTGCCAGCAGTTACAATCCGCGAGCTAACTATGGCTACACCTTC. Translation gives CASSYNPRANYGYTF.

This clone was counted a few times. The chain combines TRBV2 with TRBJ2-7; 7 bases are a match to TRBD1. The germline V gene encodes CDR1 SNHLY and CDR2 FYNNEI. Trimming took 4 bases from V and 3 from J; bases not matched to a gene: 3. The CDR3 contains 13 residues. CDR3 protein: CASSGDSLYEQYF. The CDR3 DNA follows: TGTGCCAGCAGTGGGGACAGCCTCTACGAGCAGTACTTC. The full variable domain, rest sourced from reference TRBV2 and TRBJ2-7, is EPEVTQTPSHQVTQMGQEVILRCVPISNHLYFYWYRQILGQKVEFLVSFYNNEISEKSEIFDDQFSVERPDGSNFTLKIRSTKLEDSAMYFCASSGDSLYEQYFGPGTRLTVT.

This chain joins TRBV5-4 and TRBJ1-6; 7 bases agree with TRBD1. Germline values: CDR1 SGHNT, CDR2 YYREEE (reference sequence). This CDR3 has 16 amino acids. V was pared by 3 bases and J by 7 bases, with 10 bases of the junction left unmatched. CDR3 residues: CASSSGGTALNSPLHF. The DNA of the CDR3 is TGTGCCAGCAGCTCGGGGGGGACAGCACTCAATTCACCCCTCCACTTT.

V is TRBV19 and J is TRBJ1-5, with 10 bases lining up with TRBD1. The J segment lost 0 bases and the V segment lost 10 bases, leaving 9 bases of the junction unmatched. Germline V gives CDR1 LNHDA, CDR2 SQIVND (reference sequence). The CDR3 runs to 16 residues. The CDR3 nucleotides read TGTGCCACCCAGGGGACAGGGGCCAATAGCAATCAGCCCCAGCATTTT. Protein: CATQGTGANSNQPQHF.

The rearrangement links TRBV9 to TRBJ1-5, with D possibly being TRBD1 (5 bases). The germline V and J ends were trimmed by 0 bases and 2 bases, with 24 bases remaining between them. Germline assignment: CDR1 SGDLS and CDR2 YYNGEE. This CDR3 is built from 20 residues. In DNA, the CDR3 is TGTGCCAGCAGCGTAGATGGGGGAGGGGTAGGTATTACGGGCAATCAGCCCCAGCATTTT. It encodes CASSVDGGGVGITGNQPQHF.

CDR3 nucleotides: TGTGCCAGCAGCCCACGGAGGTACGAGCAGTACTTC. Encoded protein: CASSPRRYEQYF. The chain carries TRBV28 and TRBJ2-7; tentative D call: TRBD2 (5 bases). The CDR3 is made up of 12 amino acids. The V and J ends lost 6 bases and 4 bases respectively, with 10 bases between them. Germline loops: CDR1 MDHEN, CDR2 SYDVKM.

The chain uses TRBV18 and TRBJ1-5; weak D call: TRBD1 (6 bases). CDR1 is KGHSH, CDR2 LQKENI, per germline. The CDR3 is 15 residues long. The V and J ends lost 6 bases and 5 bases respectively, with 17 bases between them. Here the CDR3 DNA reads TGTGCCAGCTCCCGGGGGGCAGCCGACGATCAGCCCCAGCATTTT. Translating gives CASSRGAADDQPQHF. Full variable domain (missing parts from reference TRBV18 and TRBJ1-5): NAGVMQNPRHLVRRRGQEARLRCSPMKGHSHVYWYRQLPEEGLKFMVYLQKENIIDESGMPKERFSAEFPKEGPSILRIQQVVRGDSAAYFCASSRGAADDQPQHFGDGTRLSIL.

This chain connects TRBV28 to TRBJ2-3; 11 bases agree with TRBD1. CDR1 MDHEN and CDR2 SYDVKM come from the germline V gene. J gave up 6 bases and V 4 bases, and 9 bases lay outside the gene matches. CDR3 length: 16 amino acids. CDR3 sequence reads: CASSSPGQGVSDTQYF. The DNA for the CDR3 is TGTGCCAGCAGTTCCCCGGGACAGGGGGTTTCGGATACGCAGTATTTT.

The rearrangement joins TRBV5-4 to TRBJ1-5; D not resolved. Deletions cut 0 bases from V and 2 bases from J, with 3 bases between. Germline CDR1 and CDR2: SGHNT and YYREEE (reference sequence). This CDR3 has 13 amino acids. The CDR3 nucleotides are TGTGCCAGCAGCTTGGAGCGCAATCAGCCCCAGCATTTT. Translated, it gives CASSLERNQPQHF.

J is TRBJ1-4 and V is TRBV4-1; D may be TRBD1 (5 bases). Germline CDR1 is MGHRA and CDR2 is YSYEKL. This CDR3 spans 16 amino acids. V lost 2 bases to trimming and J lost 7 bases, with 17 bases between them. The CDR3 region is CASSQRTQGGAEKLFF. In DNA form, the CDR3 reads TGCGCCAGCAGCCAACGTACTCAGGGTGGGGCTGAAAAACTGTTTTTT.

This clone was found many times. V usage is TRBV28 and J usage is TRBJ2-3; 10 positions agree with TRBD2. The CDR3 has 17 residues. V dropped 5 bases and J dropped 1; count of bases not matched to a gene: 9. Germline V gene sequence: CDR1 MDHEN, CDR2 SYDVKM. The CDR3 DNA reads as TGTGCCAGCAGTCCCGGGGGCCTAGCGGGGGGCACAGATACGCAGTATTTT. This encodes CASSPGGLAGGTDTQYF.

This chain links TRBV2 with TRBJ1-4, with 7 bases that match TRBD1. Germline lookup yields CDR1 SNHLY and CDR2 FYNNEI. V gave up 5 bases and J gave up 8 bases; unmatched junction bases: 5. CDR3 length: 13 residues. The CDR3 bases are TGTGCCAGCAGTCCAGGGGGGCGGGAAAAACTGTTTTTT. As protein: CASSPGGREKLFF.

This clone was observed a few times. The gene calls are TRBV19 and TRBJ2-7, with TRBD2 as a possible D gene (7 bases). CDR1 and CDR2 from the germline V gene are LNHDA and SQIVND (reference sequence). V was shortened by 3 bases and J by 5 bases, with 14 bases between the two germline ends. The CDR3 is made up of 14 amino acids. The CDR3 region has the DNA TGTGCCAGTAGTATGCGGGGGCCGGTCCACGAGCAGTACTTC. Translation gives CASSMRGPVHEQYF.

The chain links TRBV11-2 to TRBJ1-1; the D is unclear. The CDR3 totals 14 residues. CDR1 SGHAT and CDR2 FQNNGV come from the germline V gene. Trimming shortened V by 1 base and J by 5 bases, and 11 bases separated the two germline ends. CDR3 DNA sequence: TGTGCCAGCAGCTTAGGCCACGTGGAGACTGAAGCTTTCTTT. This gives the protein CASSLGHVETEAFF.

The chain links TRBV24-1 to TRBJ1-5; perhaps TRBD1 as D (5 bases). This CDR3 has 16 amino acids. The germline V and J ends were trimmed by 5 bases and 1 base, with 14 bases remaining between them. Germline CDR1 is KGHDR and CDR2 is SFDVKD. CDR3 in amino acids: CATSGGRPSSNQPQHF. The DNA of the CDR3 is TGTGCCACCAGTGGGGGCAGGCCGTCAAGCAATCAGCCCCAGCATTTT.

DNA for the CDR3: TGTGCCACCAGTGATCCGGCTAACTATGGCTACACCTTC. Protein product: CATSDPANYGYTF. The chain recombines TRBV24-1 with TRBJ1-2; D is unclear. The germline CDR1 and CDR2 sequences are KGHDR and SFDVKD. Between the trimmed V and J ends, which lost 3 bases and 0 bases, there was a span of 4 bases. The CDR3 is 13 residues long.

J is TRBJ2-7 and V is TRBV7-6; TRBD1 is a possible D gene (6 bases). V lost 5 bases, J lost 2 bases, and 16 bases lay in between. The CDR3 extends over 15 amino acids. Germline V gene lookup returns CDR1 SGHVS and CDR2 FNYEAQ. Written as DNA, the CDR3 is TGTGCCAGCAGCCGCACGGACAGCCTCCCCTACGAGCAGTACTTC. Its translation: CASSRTDSLPYEQYF.

The genes are TRBV9 and TRBJ2-4; 13 bases align to TRBD2. The length of the CDR3 is 16 residues. Germline lookup yields CDR1 SGDLS and CDR2 YYNGEE. J lost 7 bases, V lost 2 bases, and 6 bases had no gene match. The CDR3 spells CASSVTSGGAGNIQYF. The CDR3 DNA follows: TGTGCCAGCAGCGTTACTAGCGGGGGGGCCGGCAACATTCAGTACTTC.

The V gene is TRBV11-2, the J gene TRBJ1-4; D gene unclear. The V end lost 1 base, the J end lost 8 bases, and 11 bases lay between the germline ends. CDR3 size: 14 residues. Per germline, CDR1 SGHAT and CDR2 FQNNGV. This CDR3 reads CASSLASGGEKLFF. The CDR3, as DNA: TGTGCCAGCAGCTTAGCCAGTGGTGGCGAAAAACTGTTTTTT.

This chain links TRBV4-1 with TRBJ2-7; TRBD1 matches 9 bases. Germline CDR1 is MGHRA and CDR2 is YSYEKL. The CDR3 has 14 amino acids. The V segment lost 4 bases and the J segment 5 bases; nucleotides outside the gene matches: 6. The chain's CDR3 is CASSLRTGGDEQYF. The CDR3 DNA follows: TGCGCCAGCAGCCTGCGAACAGGGGGCGACGAGCAGTACTTC.

The V call is TRBV19, the J call TRBJ1-4, with a tentative D call TRBD1 (6 bases). The germline gives CDR1 LNHDA, CDR2 SQIVND (reference sequence). The CDR3 runs to 14 residues. V lost 6 bases to trimming and J lost 13 bases, with 21 bases between them. For the CDR3, the DNA is TGTGCCAGTAGAACGGACAGTGGGTATGGGGGACTGTTTTTT. Its protein product is CASRTDSGYGGLFF.

This clone was seen only once. The chain combines TRBV29-1 with TRBJ1-4; D is possibly TRBD1 (6 bases). V lost 6 bases, J lost 6 bases, and 11 bases lay in between. The CDR3 is 12 amino acids. The germline CDR1 and CDR2 sequences are SQVTM and ANQGSEA. Here the CDR3 reads CSVQGTDEKLFF. In nucleotides, the CDR3 is TGCAGCGTCCAGGGGACGGATGAAAAACTGTTTTTT.

The rearrangement links TRBV12-5 to TRBJ1-3, with D maybe TRBD1 (6 bases). From germline, CDR1 is LGHNT and CDR2 FRNRAP. V was clipped by 7 bases and J by 0 bases, with 13 bases between them. This CDR3 contains 15 residues. The CDR3 DNA follows: TGTGCTAGTGCCCCGGACAGTCCCTCTGGAAACACCATATATTTT. Translating it yields CASAPDSPSGNTIYF.

V gene TRBV3-1 (or the pseudogene TRBV3-2) combines with J gene TRBJ2-5, with 8 positions matching TRBD2. Trimming at V came to 0 bases and at J to 2 bases, leaving 5 bases not matched to a gene. CDR1 and CDR2 from the germline V gene are LGHDT and YNNKEL (reference sequence). This CDR3 is built from 16 residues. CDR3 DNA: TGTGCCAGCAGCCAAGATTGGGCGGGGGGTCAAGAGACCCAGTACTTC. It encodes CASSQDWAGGQETQYF.